The rows below give T cell receptor beta chains drawn from one sample of a study of control samples from healthy donors and cancer patients. Repertoires were generated with immunoSEQ multiplex PCR, while TCRdb's copy carries only in-frame clones and drops some. The table records about 130,000 clones, 92% of them present only once. Sequencing input: blood. All receptors derive from a woman between 50 and 59 years old in good health. CDR3s include the opening cysteine and the closing phenylalanine or tryptophan. A D gene is named only where the DNA matches it firmly. Clone size is shown for a subset of rows, as once, few, many or a class of expanded clone.

D gene | J gene | clone size | V gene | CDR3 protein | CDR3 DNA
. | TRBJ2-5 | . | TRBV29-1 | CSVGVQETQYF | TGCAGCGTTGGAGTCCAAGAGACCCAGTACTTC
. | TRBJ1-1 | few | TRBV7-9 | CASSLTRTANTEAFF | TGTGCCAGCAGCTTAACCCGGACAGCGAACACTGAAGCTTTCTTT
. | TRBJ1-1 | . | TRBV19 | CASSPGEGVAFF | TGTGCCAGTAGTCCAGGAGAGGGGGTAGCTTTCTTT
. | TRBJ1-1 | . | TRBV27 | CASSFLGPAPEAFF | TGTGCCAGCAGTTTTTTGGGGCCTGCGCCCGAAGCTTTCTTT
. | TRBJ2-4 | . | TRBV5-6 | CASSLGGFPAKNIQYF | TGTGCCAGCAGCTTGGGAGGCTTTCCAGCCAAAAACATTCAGTACTTC
. | TRBJ1-6 | . | TRBV28 | CASGDNGVYSPLHF | TGTGCCAGCGGTGACAACGGAGTATATTCACCCCTCCACTTT
. | TRBJ1-2 | . | TRBV6-1 | CASSELRGTNYGYTF | TGTGCCAGCAGTGAACTTAGGGGAACTAACTATGGCTACACCTTC
. | TRBJ2-3 | once | TRBV4-1 | CASSQERGAGDSSTDTQYF | TGCGCCAGCAGCCAAGAAAGGGGGGCAGGGGATTCTAGCACAGATACGCAGTATTTT
. | TRBJ2-2 | once | TRBV19 | CASSVSGFLPGELFF | TGTGCCAGTAGTGTCAGCGGTTTTCTACCCGGGGAGCTGTTTTTT
TRBD1 | TRBJ1-6 | . | TRBV5-5 | CASSTDRGSPLHF | TGTGCCAGCAGCACGGACAGGGGTTCACCCCTCCACTTT
. | TRBJ1-5 | . | TRBV27 | CASSPAWGGQPQHF | TGTGCCAGCAGTCCCGCCTGGGGTGGTCAGCCCCAGCATTTT
TRBD2 | TRBJ2-3 | . | TRBV15 | CATSRDAGGADTQYF | TGTGCCACTAGCAGAGACGCGGGAGGAGCAGATACGCAGTATTTT
. | TRBJ2-5 | once | TRBV15 | CATSSVKGGNQETQYF | TGTGCCACCAGCAGCGTGAAAGGAGGAAACCAAGAGACCCAGTACTTC
. | TRBJ1-1 | . | TRBV25-1 | CASDPGGFTEAFF | TGTGCCAGCGACCCCGGGGGGTTCACTGAAGCTTTCTTT
. | TRBJ2-7 | . | TRBV5-4 | CASSLDPSSYEQYF | TGTGCCAGCAGCCTAGACCCAAGCTCCTACGAGCAGTACTTC
TRBD1 | TRBJ2-3 | . | TRBV11-3 | CASSLGTGEAQYF | TGTGCCAGCAGCTTAGGGACAGGCGAGGCGCAGTATTTT
. | TRBJ1-1 | . | TRBV5-1 | CASSLQSGRWAFF | TGCGCCAGCAGCTTGCAGTCGGGGCGCTGGGCTTTCTTT
. | TRBJ2-3 | . | TRBV11-2 | CASSPQTPPTDTQYF | TGTGCCAGCAGCCCCCAGACACCCCCCACAGATACGCAGTATTTT
TRBD2 | TRBJ2-1 | . | TRBV7-8 | CASSLGASGVQFF | TGTGCCAGCAGCTTAGGGGCTAGCGGGGTACAGTTCTTC
. | TRBJ1-5 | . | TRBV6-5 | CASGRRGIDQPQHF | TGTGCCAGCGGCCGAAGGGGGATCGATCAGCCCCAGCATTTT
. | TRBJ2-6 | . | TRBV6-1 | CASSEVLRDVSSGANVLTF | TGTGCCAGCAGTGAAGTCTTGCGGGACGTTAGCTCTGGGGCCAACGTCCTGACTTTC
TRBD1 | TRBJ1-2 | once | TRBV7-9 | CASRWDRGYNYGYTF | TGTGCCAGCAGATGGGACAGGGGATACAACTATGGCTACACCTTC
. | TRBJ1-1 | once | TRBV5-8 | CASSLPRPGAFF | TGTGCCAGCAGCTTGCCGCGCCCCGGAGCTTTCTTT
TRBD2 | TRBJ2-4 | . | TRBV6-6 | CASSQISGGLAKNIQYF | TGTGCCAGCAGTCAAATCTCCGGGGGGTTAGCCAAAAACATTCAGTACTTC
TRBD1 | TRBJ2-4 | . | TRBV7-2 | CASSSMPGQEGNIQYF | TGTGCCAGCAGCTCAATGCCGGGACAGGAGGGGAACATTCAGTACTTC
. | TRBJ2-7 | . | TRBV7-2 | CASSPRGGGYEQYF | TGTGCCAGCAGCCCGAGGGGGGGCGGCTACGAGCAGTACTTC
TRBD1 | TRBJ1-4 | few | TRBV2 | CASSAPGTANEKLFF | TGTGCCAGCAGTGCACCCGGGACAGCTAATGAAAAACTGTTTTTT
. | TRBJ2-7 | . | TRBV27 | CASSLTARRFSYEQYF | TGTGCCAGCAGTTTAACGGCCAGACGATTCTCCTACGAGCAGTACTTC
TRBD2 | TRBJ2-5 | . | TRBV7-7 | CASSPGLAGGQETQYF | TGTGCTAGCAGCCCGGGACTAGCGGGAGGCCAAGAGACCCAGTACTTC
. | TRBJ2-7 | few | TRBV27 | CASRLAKSSYEQYF | TGTGCCAGCAGGCTAGCGAAAAGCTCCTACGAGCAGTACTTC
. | TRBJ1-2 | . | TRBV28 | CASSKGYGYTF | TGTGCCAGCAGTAAAGGCTATGGCTACACCTTC
TRBD1 | TRBJ1-5 | once | TRBV6-5 | CASSRTGSGQPQHF | TGTGCCAGCAGTCGGACAGGGAGCGGTCAGCCCCAGCATTTT
. | TRBJ1-2 | . | TRBV30 | CAWKQGGYTF | TGTGCCTGGAAACAGGGTGGCTACACCTTC
TRBD1 | TRBJ1-2 | . | TRBV27 | CASRTGTGYGYTF | TGTGCCAGCAGGACCGGGACAGGGTATGGCTACACCTTC
. | TRBJ2-1 | . | TRBV25-1 | CASSGRSYNEQFF | TGTGCCAGCAGTGGACGGAGCTACAATGAGCAGTTCTTC
. | TRBJ1-1 | . | TRBV3-1/TRBV3-2 | CASSSSGGAAFF | TGTGCCAGCAGCTCCTCGGGGGGTGCAGCTTTCTTT
. | TRBJ1-6 | . | TRBV27 | CASSLRSSYNSPLHF | TGTGCCAGCAGTTTGCGGAGCTCCTATAATTCACCCCTCCACTTT
. | TRBJ1-3 | . | TRBV29-1 | CSVRTQNTIYF | TGCAGCGTCCGGACCCAAAACACCATATATTTT
. | TRBJ1-2 | . | TRBV6-5 | CASSSWTAIFYGYTF | TGTGCCAGCAGTTCTTGGACAGCTATATTCTATGGCTACACCTTC
. | TRBJ2-4 | . | TRBV18 | CASSPPQIGIQYF | TGTGCCAGCTCACCCCCGCAGATAGGCATTCAGTACTTC
. | TRBJ2-7 | once | TRBV19 | CASSRAGHGYYEQYF | TGTGCCAGTAGCCGCGCCGGACACGGATACTACGAGCAGTACTTC
. | TRBJ1-4 | . | TRBV6-5 | CASRGRVNEKLFF | TGTGCCAGCAGGGGCCGGGTTAATGAAAAACTGTTTTTT
. | TRBJ1-1 | . | TRBV5-1 | CASSSGPGANQNTEAFF | TGCGCCAGCAGCTCGGGACCAGGGGCCAACCAGAACACTGAAGCTTTCTTT
. | TRBJ2-3 | . | TRBV4-1 | CASSQIPPPTDTQYF | TGCGCCAGCAGCCAAATCCCACCTCCGACAGATACGCAGTATTTT
. | TRBJ2-5 | . | TRBV5-4 | CASSLGLGGQETQYF | TGTGCCAGCAGCTTGGGATTGGGGGGACAAGAGACCCAGTACTTC
. | TRBJ2-7 | . | TRBV9 | CASSVGGTGDYEQYF | TGTGCCAGCAGCGTAGGTGGGACTGGGGACTACGAGCAGTACTTC
. | TRBJ1-4 | . | TRBV27 | CASSPQPTVLFEKLFF | TGTGCCAGCAGTCCCCAACCGACAGTGTTGTTTGAAAAACTGTTTTTT
. | TRBJ1-2 | . | TRBV16 | CASSQYVYGYTF | TGTGCCAGCAGCCAATATGTGTATGGCTACACCTTC
. | TRBJ1-5 | . | TRBV5-5 | CASSLYPNQPQHF | TGTGCCAGCAGCCTGTATCCCAATCAGCCCCAGCATTTT
. | TRBJ1-5 | . | TRBV29-1 | CSVGGGNQPQHF | TGCAGCGTCGGAGGGGGTAATCAGCCCCAGCATTTT
TRBD2 | TRBJ2-7 | . | TRBV27 | CASSLRGGRAYEQYF | TGTGCCAGCAGTTTGCGCGGCGGGAGGGCGTATGAGCAGTACTTC
. | TRBJ2-5 | . | TRBV5-8 | CASSLEGSPQETQYF | TGTGCCAGCAGCTTGGAAGGTTCGCCACAAGAGACCCAGTACTTC
TRBD1 | TRBJ1-4 | . | TRBV5-4 | CASSRTGAGLNEKLFF | TGTGCCAGCAGCCGAACAGGGGCAGGGCTTAATGAAAAACTGTTTTTT